Listed here are 9 T cell receptor beta chains from one sample, sequenced in a study of memory CD4+ T cells and cytomegalovirus serostatus. The sort gate was single viable CD3+CD4+CD8-CD45RO+ cells for memory CD4+ T cells. The assay was immunoSEQ multiplex PCR, and TCRdb's table has in-frame clones only and misses some. Among approximately 51,000 clones listed, about 70% were seen once. Sequenced material: memory CD4+ T cells from blood. The receptor set was obtained from an adult in good health and CMV-seropositive.

As DNA, the CDR3 is TGTGCCAGCAGCTTCTCAGGGAATCCGAACACTGAAGCTTTCTTT. It is translated as CASSFSGNPNTEAFF. This rearrangement joins TRBV7-9 to TRBJ1-1; D is perhaps TRBD1 (5 bases). CDR1 and CDR2 (germline): SEHNR, FQNEAQ (reference sequence). CDR3 size: 15 residues. V lost 3 bases to trimming and J lost 1 base, with 12 bases between them.

V gene TRBV5-4 combines with J gene TRBJ1-1, with 10 bases aligning to TRBD1. This CDR3 is 15 amino acids long. V lost 4 bases and J lost 1; bases outside the gene matches: 4. Per germline, CDR1 SGHNT and CDR2 YYREEE (reference sequence). CDR3 amino acids: CASSPGTGENTEAFF. Here the CDR3 DNA reads TGTGCCAGCAGCCCAGGGACAGGGGAGAACACTGAAGCTTTCTTT.

The V gene is TRBV7-8, the J gene TRBJ1-4; tentative D call: TRBD1 (5 bases). The CDR3 has 18 amino acids. Germline CDR1 reads SGHVS; CDR2 reads FQNEAQ. V was trimmed by 4 bases and J by 2 bases, leaving 20 bases between them. The CDR3 loop is CASSSIDGGPGTNEKLFF. The DNA for the CDR3 is TGTGCCAGCAGCTCCATAGACGGCGGCCCAGGGACTAATGAAAAACTGTTTTTT.

This rearrangement joins TRBV29-1 to TRBJ1-1, with D possibly being TRBD1 (5 bases). In germline, CDR1 is SQVTM, CDR2 ANQGSEA. There are 12 residues in the CDR3. V lost 4 bases and J lost 7, with 13 bases in between. The chain's CDR3 is CSVVEDGHEAFF. The CDR3 nucleotides read TGCAGCGTTGTGGAGGACGGACATGAAGCTTTCTTT.

Comment on this clone: This same CDR3 is encoded by further DNA sequences in the sample. The genes are TRBV7-2 and TRBJ2-3; no firm D call. Trimming pared 1 base from V and 0 bases from J, leaving 5 bases between. The CDR3 runs 14 residues. CDR1 and CDR2 (germline): SGHTA, FQGNSA. DNA of the CDR3: TGTGCCAGCAGCTTAGTGAGGAGCACAGATACGCAGTATTTT. Encoded protein: CASSLVRSTDTQYF.

This clone was found once. This sequence joins TRBV5-1 and TRBJ2-2, with 9 positions matching TRBD1. The CDR3 is made up of 15 amino acids. Trimming cost V 4 bases and J 7 bases; bases outside gene matches: 8. CDR1 is SGHRS, CDR2 YFSETQ, per germline. CDR3 in DNA: TGCGCCAGCAGCGGGGACAGGGTTACCGGCGGGGAGCTGTTTTTT. Translation: CASSGDRVTGGELFF.

The chain recombines TRBV11-1 with TRBJ2-5; 10 bases are a match to TRBD1. CDR1 is SGHAT, CDR2 FQDESV, per germline (reference sequence). V shed 5 bases, J shed 2 bases, and the junction held 5 bases outside the gene matches. There are 15 residues in the CDR3. CDR3 DNA sequence: TGTGCCAGCAGCCCGGGGACAGGGGCACAAGAGACCCAGTACTTC. It is translated as CASSPGTGAQETQYF.

J is TRBJ2-2 and V is TRBV18; TRBD1 agrees at 7 bases. V dropped 5 bases and J dropped 1; count of bases not matched to a gene: 7. The CDR3 length is 16 residues. Germline V CDR1 and CDR2: KGHSH, LQKENI. The CDR3, as DNA: TGTGCCAGCTCATTTCGGACAGGTGGGAACACCGGGGAGCTGTTTTTT. As protein: CASSFRTGGNTGELFF.

This clone was seen once. The chain has TRBV19 and TRBJ1-2; no definite D call. Germline CDR1 is LNHDA and CDR2 is SQIVND (reference sequence). This CDR3 comprises 18 residues. Trimming removed 0 bases at V and 5 bases at J, with 22 bases between. The CDR3 coding sequence is TGTGCCAGTAGTATAGAGACGGCAGGTGGCTCGGCGGCTTATGGCTACACCTTC. Its translation: CASSIETAGGSAAYGYTF. The variable domain in full, completed from reference TRBV19 and TRBJ1-2, reads DGGITQSPKYLFRKEGQNVTLSCEQNLNHDAMYWYRQDPGQGLRLIYYSQIVNDFQKGDIAEGYSVSREKKESFPLTVTSAQKNPTAFYLCASSIETAGGSAAYGYTFGSGTRLTVV.